This TCR beta chain comes out of a study of T-cell reconstitution after alpha-beta-depleted transplantation in children. Findings of the study overall: It was newly produced T cells that mostly accounted for T-cell counts and diversity one year after transplant. Roughly two months post-transplant, alpha-beta T cells reportedly originated from several hundred graft clones that had expanded.

Unique molecular identifiers were incorporated during preparation of the TCRbeta library. In TCRdb, the PCR reads were re-called with MiXCR into one record per CDR3 protein. The data contain about 580,000 distinct CDR3 sequences, about 23% of them singletons. This clonotype was seen a handful of times. Antigen: not known. This sample comprised PBMCs, mostly from graft donor cells, obtained 360 days after TCRalphabeta/CD19-depleted stem cell transplant. The receptor was isolated from a boy in the first two years of life who had a stem cell transplant for acute myeloid leukemia, so the T cells may come from the graft donor.

The CDR3 loop is CASSETGHMNTEAFF. For the CDR3, the DNA is TGTGCCAGCAGTGAGACAGGTCACATGAACACTGAAGCTTTCTTT. This chain connects TRBV25-1 to TRBJ1-1; TRBD1 is a possible D gene (6 bases). Trimming removed 3 bases at V and 0 bases at J, with 11 bases between. The CDR3 spans 15 residues. Per the germline V gene, CDR1 is MGHDK and CDR2 is SYGVNS.